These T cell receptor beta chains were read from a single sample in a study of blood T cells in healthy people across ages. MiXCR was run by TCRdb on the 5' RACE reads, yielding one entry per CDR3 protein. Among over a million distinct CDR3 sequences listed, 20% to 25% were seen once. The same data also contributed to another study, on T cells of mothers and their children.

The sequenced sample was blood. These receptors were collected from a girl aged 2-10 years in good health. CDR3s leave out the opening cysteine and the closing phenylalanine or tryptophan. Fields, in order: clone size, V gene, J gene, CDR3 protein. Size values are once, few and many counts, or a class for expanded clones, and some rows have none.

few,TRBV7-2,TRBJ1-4,ASSLFKGWGEKLF
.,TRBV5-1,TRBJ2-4,ASSSFGRDIQY
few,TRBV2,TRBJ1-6,ASSERQNPYNSPLH
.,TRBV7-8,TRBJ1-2,ASSLQGLDSFNGYT
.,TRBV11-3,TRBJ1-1,ASSLEGQVITEAF
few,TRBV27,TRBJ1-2,ASSERQTPDFNYGYT
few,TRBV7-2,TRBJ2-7,ASSVRTGSSYEQY
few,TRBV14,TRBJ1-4,ASSGLFGTTNEKLF
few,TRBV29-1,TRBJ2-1,SGGSTRNYNEQF
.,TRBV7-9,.,ASSRVGRHETQY
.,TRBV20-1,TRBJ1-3,SARDTSGNTIY
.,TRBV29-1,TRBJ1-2,SSRTLLYGYT
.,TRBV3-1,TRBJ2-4,ASSQRGVDSGVKNIQY
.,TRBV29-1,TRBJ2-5,SLRLPSSYETQY
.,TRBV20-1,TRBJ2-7,SAGQEYEQY
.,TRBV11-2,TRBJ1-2,ASSLVSESGYT
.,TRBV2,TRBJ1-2,ASQTGVSYGYT
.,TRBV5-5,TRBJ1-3,ASSGILSSGNTIY
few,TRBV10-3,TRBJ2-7,AISESRGEYEQY
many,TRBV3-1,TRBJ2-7,ASSQGFYEQY
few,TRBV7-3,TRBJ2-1,ASSPGWGLGSYNEQF
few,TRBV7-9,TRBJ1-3,ASSFQGGTGNTIY
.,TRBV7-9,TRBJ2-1,ASSLRRGLDAYNEQF
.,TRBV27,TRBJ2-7,ASTSIGQGLSYEQY
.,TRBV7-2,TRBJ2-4,ASSLGLKGKNIQY
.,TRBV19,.,ASSIGGAYEQY
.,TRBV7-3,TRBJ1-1,ASSFQGEDTEAF
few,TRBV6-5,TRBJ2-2,ASKRDGGTGELF
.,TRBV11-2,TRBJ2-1,ASSLDETRPNEQF
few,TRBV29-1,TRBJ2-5,SVETSQQETQY
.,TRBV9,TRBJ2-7,ASSVEGTSAYEQY
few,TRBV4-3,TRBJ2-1,ASSQGTGLGADEQF
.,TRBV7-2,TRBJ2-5,ASSVGTSSFSETQY
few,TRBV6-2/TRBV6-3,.,ASSPWTGNEQF
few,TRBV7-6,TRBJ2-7,ASSRDRDHEQY
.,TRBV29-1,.,SVAWSSFSEQF
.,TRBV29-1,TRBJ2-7,SVVGGQGFYEQY
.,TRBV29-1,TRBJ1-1,SVESQGHTEAF
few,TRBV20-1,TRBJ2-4,SARVPSQNIQY
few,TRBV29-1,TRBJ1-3,SVGQLGVGNTIY
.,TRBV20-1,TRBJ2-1,SARDWGLQYNEQF
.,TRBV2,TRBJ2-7,ASRDELELGLREQY
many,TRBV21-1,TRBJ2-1,ASSRGLAGSYNEQF
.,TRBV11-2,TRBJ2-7,ASSLVFRGSPYEQY
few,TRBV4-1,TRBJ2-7,ASSPGLGPYEQY
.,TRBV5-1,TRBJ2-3,ASSLVAGIDTQY
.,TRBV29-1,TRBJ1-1,SVEMVAKDTEAF
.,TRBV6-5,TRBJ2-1,ASSYGAELSYNEQF
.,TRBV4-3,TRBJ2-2,ASSQGLAGELF
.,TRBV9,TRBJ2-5,ASSSPGTVKETQY
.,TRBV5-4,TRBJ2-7,ASSSQTKAYEQY
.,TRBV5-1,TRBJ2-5,ASSLVLAGAEETQY
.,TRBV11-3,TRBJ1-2,ASTAVTGGYGYT
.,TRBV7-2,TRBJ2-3,ASSSARTEVTQY
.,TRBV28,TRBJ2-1,ASSLWSGSWAEQF